Included here is one T cell receptor beta chain sequence, with context. Its antigen is still unknown. No quality values exist for individual bases; no much larger clone is one base distant. The data are from a study of identical twins listed by TCRdb under 2016. With respect to the entire study: TCR alpha and beta repertoires from monozygotic twins, unrelated adults of various ages and cord blood were deep-sequenced to test whether fetal clonotypes persist. Replicate twin experiments were performed at different times using different library preparation protocols to rule out contamination. What the research found in general, with its limitations: Conclusions relied on cross-sectional statistical analysis, since the same donors could not be followed over many years. Compared with coincidental sharing between unrelated individuals, out-of-frame TCR alpha sequences shared between twins had an excess of sequences with low generation probability. Zero-insertion analyses could be partly confounded by invariant T cells such as MAIT and iNKT, though diverse VJ usage argued against such confounding for most clonotypes. In beta out-of-frame sequences, excess twin sharing was weaker, because having fewer shared sequences lowered the signal-to-noise ratio. Abundant cord blood beta clonotypes had fewer insertions, young adult naive repertoires showed a similar but weaker trend, and memory repertoires showed no such trend. In monozygotic twins, recombination models systematically underestimated out-of-frame TCR alpha sharing, but the models matched the sharing seen between unrelated individuals.

The CDR3 starts with the cysteine, ends with the phenylalanine, and has 14 residues. The kept DNA is CDR3 alone, 42 bases in frame from the first base. CDR1 MNHEY and CDR2 SVGAGI were looked up in the germline V gene. V is clipped by 2 bases and J by 0 bases, and the sequence between their germline boundaries is 8 bases long. All donors were healthy Caucasians. Three pairs of female monozygotic twins, all aged roughly 18 to 29 years, made up the twin cohort. CD4+ and CD8+ T cell populations were isolated with positive isolation kits from Invitrogen. To prepare the library, 5' RACE was applied. Instrument on record: Illumina HiSeq 2000. A universal primer binding site was introduced by template switching, and a unique molecular identifier was present in the final cDNA, enabling accurate counting of TCR cDNA molecules. First-strand cDNA for TCR alpha and beta chains was synthesized from specific primers in the conserved constant-segment region. Each cDNA library was double barcoded, with a SMART-Mk sample barcode plus Illumina barcodes, to control for contamination. TruSeq adapter sequences along with Illumina sample barcodes were introduced in two successive PCR steps. TCR alpha and beta cDNA libraries were sequenced on the Illumina HiSeq platform with custom primers. On the authors' methods: MiGEC processed the raw reads to extract unique molecular identifiers, while MiXCR was used to determine the CDR3 positions. For each individual, recombination models were inferred using an EM algorithm with the repgenHMM and IGoR tools. The tcR package in R was used for shared clonotype analysis, with sharing normalized by the product of cloneset sizes. To study raw recombination free of thymic and clonal selection effects, out-of-frame nonproductive sequences were analyzed. The public reads were reanalyzed by TCRdb: fastp trimming at Q25, MiXCR alignment, in-frame beta chains only. Identical CDR3 protein sequences are pooled into one entry, listed with their most common genes and DNA. TCRdb's processing, not the authors' own work, is the source of the V and J calls. The sample table shows roughly 290,000 distinct CDR3 sequences, and roughly 8.6% are seen once. The ten top clones hold under 7.5% of the sample.

The sample also formed part of further work on yellow fever vaccine responses in identical twins. The second study's paper adds: The T cell response to vaccination in identical twins was reported by the authors to appear partly convergent and partly personalized. Focusing on identical twins, the study followed the T cell clones that responded to the vaccine, and did so with precision.

Sequenced: CD8+ T cells sorted from blood. The chain joins TRBV6-5 to TRBJ2-7; TRBD2 is a weak D gene call, 5 bases matching. The receptor was derived from a young woman in good health. The sequence in DNA is TGTGCCAGCAGTTACGTGGGGAGCTCCTACGAGCAGTACTTC. The resulting protein is CASSYVGSSYEQYF.